This TCR beta chain was captured by sequencing in a study of OX40 agonist ivuxolimab in advanced cancers. General notes on the study: Ivuxolimab was an agonistic, fully human IgG2 monoclonal antibody directed against OX40 (CD134), a costimulatory receptor. Intravenous ivuxolimab was administered to patients every 2 weeks at six dose levels: 0.01, 0.1, 0.3, 1.5, 3 and 10 mg/kg. Among the 50 to 55 dose-escalation patients, about 19 had hepatocellular carcinoma, roughly 15 melanoma, 9 renal cell carcinoma and 9 head and neck cancer. A male proportion of roughly 80% and a mean age of approximately 55 years, ranging from 23 to 79, were recorded for the dose-escalation cohort. Partial responses were achieved by three dose-escalation patients, of whom one had hepatocellular carcinoma and two had cutaneous melanoma. Patients were allowed to have had prior anti-PD-1, anti-PD-L1 or anti-CTLA-4 therapy, and around 40% of the dose-escalation patients had previously received checkpoint inhibitors. The monotherapy dose-escalation portion (N ≈ 52 patients) of the phase I ivuxolimab trial is reported in the paper. Peripheral TCRbeta sequencing aimed to test whether ivuxolimab altered TCR sequence diversity and caused clonal T-cell expansion.

To sequence the TCRbeta CDR3 region, genomic DNA was isolated from the sorted cells. The immunoSEQ Assay was used for sequencing of TCRbeta CDR3 regions. TCRdb carries this immuneACCESS record with in-frame sequences only. Its versions omit some clonotypes, under half of them owing to an unresolved V gene in the studies checked, with the rest unexplained. The sample table contains about 100,000 clones; only one count was recorded for 75% to 90% of them. The ten biggest clones cover around 0.16% of the sample. CDR1 and CDR2 are read off the germline V gene (reference sequence) as MNHNY and SVGAGI. The junction shows trimming of 6 bases on V and 0 bases on J, plus 8 bases between the germline ends. The cysteine opens and the phenylalanine closes a CDR3 of 13 amino acids. Only the CDR3 DNA stays, 39 bases, in frame from base 1. The trial excluded patients who had a history of autoimmune disease or who were on systemic immunosuppression. Peripheral blood for TCR sequencing was drawn from every dose cohort at baseline, at cycle 4 day 1 and at cycle 7 day 1. Samples came from an open-label, multicenter, first-in-human phase I dose-escalation trial of ivuxolimab. Adults with locally advanced or metastatic melanoma, renal cell carcinoma, hepatocellular carcinoma or head and neck squamous cell carcinoma were enrolled in the trial. Before TCR sequencing, CD4+ and CD8+ T cells were separately sorted from peripheral blood.

For this clone: The antigen this receptor binds is unknown. Base quality data are lacking; no much larger clone is found one base away.

Findings and caveats that apply to the study as a whole: In the 0.1-3.0 mg/kg groups, partial responders had among the lowest normalized peripheral clonal expansion, particularly in CD8+ T cells. Which antigens the clonally expanded peripheral T cells were specific for was not determined. At doses of 0.1 to 3.0 mg/kg, clonal expansion of both CD4+ and CD8+ blood T cells was observed from baseline to week 6. Low levels of normalized T-cell clonal expansion were also seen in some patients who did not respond. On average, CD8+ T cells showed more expanded clones than CD4+ T cells after ivuxolimab.

The origin of this receptor is an adult with an advanced solid tumor such as melanoma, head and neck, liver or kidney cancer. This receptor chain uses TRBV6-6 and TRBJ1-1; the D segment could be TRBD1, given 6 matching bases. This material consisted of CD4+ or CD8+ T cells sorted from blood, taken in a trial of the OX40 agonist ivuxolimab. The CDR3 loop reads CASRYRVNTEAFF. The DNA is TGTGCCAGCAGGTACAGGGTGAACACTGAAGCTTTCTTT.